Following are 2 T cell receptor beta chains from one sample sequenced in a study of blood T cell repertoires in COVID-19 (dated by TCRdb to the early 2020s). The protocol used for the library was the immunoSEQ multiplex PCR assay. The clones in this table, taken by TCRdb from immuneACCESS, are in-frame only. Not every clone is retained; where verified, under half of the shortfall comes from an unresolved V gene, and the cause of the rest is unknown. The sample has tens of thousands of clones on record, more than 75% of them singletons. The ten largest make up roughly 2% of the sample. Sample: peripheral blood. These receptors were collected from a woman between 55 and 75 years old with acute or convalescent COVID-19.

The rearrangement joins TRBV5-4 to TRBJ1-6; D is undetermined. V was shortened by 3 bases and J by 7 bases, with 11 bases between the two germline ends. The CDR3 runs to 14 residues. Looked up from germline, CDR1 is SGHNT and CDR2 is YYREEE (reference sequence). The CDR3 sequence: CASSSWTGNSPLHF. CDR3 coding DNA: TGTGCCAGCAGCTCCTGGACGGGAAATTCACCCCTCCACTTT.

The chain employs TRBV19 and TRBJ1-1, with D uncertain. V gave up 10 bases and J gave up 6 bases, with 15 bases separating them. CDR1 LNHDA and CDR2 SQIVND come from the germline V gene (reference sequence). The CDR3 runs to 12 residues. CDR3 sequence reads: CATGVLGSEAFF. The CDR3 bases are TGTGCCACCGGTGTACTAGGGTCTGAAGCTTTCTTT.